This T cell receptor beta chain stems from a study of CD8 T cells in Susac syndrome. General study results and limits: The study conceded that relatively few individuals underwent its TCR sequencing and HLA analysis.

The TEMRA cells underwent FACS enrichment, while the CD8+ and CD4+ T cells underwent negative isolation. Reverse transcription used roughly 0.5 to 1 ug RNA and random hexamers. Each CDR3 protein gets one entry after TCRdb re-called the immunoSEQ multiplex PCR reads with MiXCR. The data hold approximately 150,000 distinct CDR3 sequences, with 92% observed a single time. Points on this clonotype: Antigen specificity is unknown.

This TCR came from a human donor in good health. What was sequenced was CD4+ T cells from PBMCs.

The chain's CDR3 is CASCKQLNTGELFF. Written as DNA, the CDR3 is TGTGCCAGCTGCAAGCAGCTGAACACCGGGGAGCTGTTTTTT. The V gene is TRBV12-3 or TRBV12-4, the J gene TRBJ2-2; D uncertain. Between the trimmed V and J ends, which lost 8 bases and 1 base, there was a span of 11 bases. CDR3 size: 14 residues.